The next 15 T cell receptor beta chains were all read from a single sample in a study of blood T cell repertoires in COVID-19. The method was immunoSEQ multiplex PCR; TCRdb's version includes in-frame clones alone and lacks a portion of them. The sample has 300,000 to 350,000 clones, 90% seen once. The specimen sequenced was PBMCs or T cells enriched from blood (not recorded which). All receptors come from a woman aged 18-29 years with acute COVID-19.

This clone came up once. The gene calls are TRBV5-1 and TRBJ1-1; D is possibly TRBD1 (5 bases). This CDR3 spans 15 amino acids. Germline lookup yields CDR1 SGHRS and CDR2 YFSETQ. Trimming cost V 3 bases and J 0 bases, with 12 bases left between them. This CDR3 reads CASSWRDPLNTEAFF. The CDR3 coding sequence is TGCGCCAGCAGCTGGAGGGACCCATTGAACACTGAAGCTTTCTTT.

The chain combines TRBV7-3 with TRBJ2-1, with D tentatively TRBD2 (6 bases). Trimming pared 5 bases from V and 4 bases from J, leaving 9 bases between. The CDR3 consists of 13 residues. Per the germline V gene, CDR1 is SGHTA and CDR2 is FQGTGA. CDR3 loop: CASSLGTYNEQFF. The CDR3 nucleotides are TGTGCCAGCAGCCTCGGGACTTACAATGAGCAGTTCTTC.

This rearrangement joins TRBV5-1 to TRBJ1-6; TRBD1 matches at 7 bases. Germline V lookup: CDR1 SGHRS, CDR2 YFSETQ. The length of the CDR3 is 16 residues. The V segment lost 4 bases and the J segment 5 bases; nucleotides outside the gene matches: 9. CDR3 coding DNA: TGCGCCAGCAGCCCCTCTGTGGGACAGCATAATTCACCCCTCCACTTT. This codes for CASSPSVGQHNSPLHF.

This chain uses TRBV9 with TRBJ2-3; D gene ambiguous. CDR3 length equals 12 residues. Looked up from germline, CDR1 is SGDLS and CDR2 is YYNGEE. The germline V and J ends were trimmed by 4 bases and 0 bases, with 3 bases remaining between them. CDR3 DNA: TGTGCCAGCAGCCAAAGCACAGATACGCAGTATTTT. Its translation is CASSQSTDTQYF.

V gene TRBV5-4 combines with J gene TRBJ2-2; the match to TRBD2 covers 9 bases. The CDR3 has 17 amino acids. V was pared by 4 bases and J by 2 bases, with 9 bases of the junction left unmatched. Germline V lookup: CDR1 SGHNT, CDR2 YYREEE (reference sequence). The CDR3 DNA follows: TGTGCCAGCAGCCCCACTGCGGGACTAGCTAACACCGGGGAGCTGTTTTTT. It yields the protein CASSPTAGLANTGELFF.

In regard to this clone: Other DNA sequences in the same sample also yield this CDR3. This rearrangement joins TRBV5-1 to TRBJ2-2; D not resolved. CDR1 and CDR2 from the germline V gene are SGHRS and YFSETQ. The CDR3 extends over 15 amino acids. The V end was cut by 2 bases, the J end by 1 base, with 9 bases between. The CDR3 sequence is CASSLSTGNTGELFF. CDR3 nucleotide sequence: TGCGCCAGCAGCTTAAGTACGGGGAACACCGGGGAGCTGTTTTTT.

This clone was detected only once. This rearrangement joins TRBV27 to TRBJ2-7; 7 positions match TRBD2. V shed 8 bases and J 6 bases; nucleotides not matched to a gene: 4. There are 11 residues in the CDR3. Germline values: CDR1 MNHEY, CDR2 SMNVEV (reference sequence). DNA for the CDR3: TGTGCCAGCGGGGGGGTGGGCGAGCAGTACTTC. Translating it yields CASGGVGEQYF.

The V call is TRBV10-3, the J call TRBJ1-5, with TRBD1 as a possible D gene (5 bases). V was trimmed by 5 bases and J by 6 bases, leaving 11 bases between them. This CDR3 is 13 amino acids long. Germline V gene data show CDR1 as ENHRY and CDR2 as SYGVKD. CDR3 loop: CAISTGGGQPQHF. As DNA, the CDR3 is TGTGCCATCAGTACAGGTGGCGGTCAGCCCCAGCATTTT.

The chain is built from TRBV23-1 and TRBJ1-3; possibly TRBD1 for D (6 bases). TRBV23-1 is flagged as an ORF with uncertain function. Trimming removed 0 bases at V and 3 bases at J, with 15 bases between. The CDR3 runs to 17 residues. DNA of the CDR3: TGCGCCAGCAGTCAATCGTACGTGGGGGCGTGTGGAAACACCATATATTTT. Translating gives CASSQSYVGACGNTIYF.

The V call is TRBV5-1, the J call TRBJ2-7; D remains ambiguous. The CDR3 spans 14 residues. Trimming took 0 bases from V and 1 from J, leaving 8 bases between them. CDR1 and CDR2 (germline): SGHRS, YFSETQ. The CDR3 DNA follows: TGCGCCAGCAGCTTGGCAAGCCGGTCCTACGAGCAGTACTTC. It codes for CASSLASRSYEQYF.

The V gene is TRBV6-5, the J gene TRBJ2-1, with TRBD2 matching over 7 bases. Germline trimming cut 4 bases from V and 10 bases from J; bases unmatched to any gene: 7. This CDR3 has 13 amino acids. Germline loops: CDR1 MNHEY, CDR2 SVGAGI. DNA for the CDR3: TGTGCCAGCAGTTCTAGCGGAAGCGGGGAGCAGTTCTTC. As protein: CASSSSGSGEQFF.

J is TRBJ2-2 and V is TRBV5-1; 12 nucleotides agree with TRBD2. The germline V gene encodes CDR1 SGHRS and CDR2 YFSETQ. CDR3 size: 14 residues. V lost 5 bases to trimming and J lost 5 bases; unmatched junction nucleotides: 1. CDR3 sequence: CASRGLAGTGELFF. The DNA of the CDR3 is TGCGCCAGCAGAGGACTAGCGGGAACCGGGGAGCTGTTTTTT.

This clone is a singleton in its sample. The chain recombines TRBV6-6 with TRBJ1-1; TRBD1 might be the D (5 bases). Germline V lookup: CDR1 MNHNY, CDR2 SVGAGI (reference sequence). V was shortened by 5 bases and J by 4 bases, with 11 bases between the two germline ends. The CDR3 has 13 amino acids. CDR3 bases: TGTGCCAGCAGTGGACGGGGGGTCACTGAAGCTTTCTTT. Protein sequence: CASSGRGVTEAFF.

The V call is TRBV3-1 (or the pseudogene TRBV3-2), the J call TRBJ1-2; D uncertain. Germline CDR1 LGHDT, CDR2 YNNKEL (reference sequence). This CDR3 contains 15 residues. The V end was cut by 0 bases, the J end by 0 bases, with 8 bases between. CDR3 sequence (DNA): TGTGCCAGCAGCCAAGATCCAGGCTCTAACTATGGCTACACCTTC. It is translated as CASSQDPGSNYGYTF.

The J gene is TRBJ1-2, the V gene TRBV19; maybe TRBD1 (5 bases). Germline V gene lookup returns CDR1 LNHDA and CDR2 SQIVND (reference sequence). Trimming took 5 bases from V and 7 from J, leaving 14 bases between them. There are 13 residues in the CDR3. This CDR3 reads CASSGDWEGGYTF. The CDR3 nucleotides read TGTGCCAGTAGTGGGGACTGGGAAGGTGGCTACACCTTC.